The clone carrying this TCR beta chain was seen only a few times. Its antigen is still unknown. J gave up 2 bases and V 6 bases, and 7 bases lay outside the gene matches. CDR3 length: 14 amino acids. Germline assignment: CDR1 MNHNY and CDR2 SVGAGI (reference sequence). Using immunoSEQ multiplex PCR, the repertoire was profiled, and TCRdb retains in-frame clones only, with some absent. The sample consists of 2,900 or so clones, around two fifths of them appearing once. This sample was included in a study of Tregs in tolerant kidney transplant recipients. Study background: Tregs grew 15 to 20 days with irradiated donor B cells, restimulated on day 11. Study-wide results and caveats: This study did not directly address biological reproducibility.

This chain links TRBV6-6 with TRBJ2-7; the match to TRBD1 covers 7 bases. The source material was Tregs from blood grown in culture. The sequence was obtained from a human donor in good health. DNA for the CDR3: TGTGCCAGCAGACAGGGGCAGGGAACCTACGAGCAGTACTTC. Amino acids: CASRQGQGTYEQYF.